These T cell receptor beta chains were read from a single sample in a study of neurological immune-mediated disorders. TCRdb recomputed calls from the 5' RACE reads with MiXCR, one row per CDR3 protein. The sample lists tens of thousands of distinct CDR3 sequences, about 1.4% occurring once. The specimen was PBMCs. The origin of the receptors is a woman in her thirties with multiple sclerosis. Both conserved end residues are part of each CDR3. Each record gives: J gene, clone size, D gene, V gene, CDR3 DNA, CDR3 protein. The D gene is left open where the match is weak. Clone size, where shown, is once, few, many, or a class for clones that have expanded.

TRBJ1-1 many - TRBV20-1 TGCAGTGCGAGGGGCGGGTTGAACACTGAAGCTTTCTTT CSARGGLNTEAFF
TRBJ1-1 many - TRBV20-1 TGCAGTGCTGGAGGGATCACTGAAGCTTTCTTT CSAGGITEAFF
TRBJ2-7 many - TRBV2 TGTGCCAGCAGTGAACAAACAGTCAGGGGAGGGGAGCAGTACTTC CASSEQTVRGGEQYF
TRBJ1-1 many - TRBV12-3/TRBV12-4 TGTGCCAGCAGTTTAGGGACCGGGGGACTGTTATACGCTGAAGCTTTCTTT CASSLGTGGLLYAEAFF
TRBJ1-4 many - TRBV5-1 TGCGCCAGCAGCTTGGGTGGTGGCGGTGAAAAACTGTTTTTT CASSLGGGGEKLFF
TRBJ2-7 many - TRBV5-1 TGCGCCAGCAGCTTGGCGGTTTCCGAGCAGTACTTC CASSLAVSEQYF
TRBJ2-5 many - TRBV10-2 TGCGCCAGCAGCGATCCCCCTCTAGGGACCCAGTACTTC CASSDPPLGTQYF
TRBJ2-3 many - TRBV25-1 TGTGCCAGCAGTGAATTCACAGGGCACCCAGATACGCAGTATTTT CASSEFTGHPDTQYF
TRBJ2-5 many - TRBV2 TGTGCCAGCAACCCTCAGGTTTCAGGACCGACCCAGTACTTC CASNPQVSGPTQYF
TRBJ1-1 many - TRBV9 TGTGCCAGCAGCGTAGGAGCTGGCACTGAAGCTTTCTTT CASSVGAGTEAFF
TRBJ2-5 many - TRBV12-3/TRBV12-4 TGTGCCAGCAGTTTTAGCGAAGAGACCCAGTACTTC CASSFSEETQYF
TRBJ2-1 many TRBD2 TRBV20-1 TGCAGTGCCCCAGGACTAGCGGGGGTTGGTGAGCAGTTCTTC CSAPGLAGVGEQFF
TRBJ2-2 - - TRBV6-5 TGTGCCAGCAGAAGCCAAGGGGAGCTGTTTTTT CASRSQGELFF
TRBJ2-4 - TRBD2 TRBV4-3 TGCGCCAGCAGCCAAGGGCGGGGGGGCCAAAACATTCAGTACTTC CASSQGRGGQNIQYF
TRBJ2-5 many - TRBV18 TGTGCCAGCTCACCAATGGAGACCCAGTACTTC CASSPMETQYF
TRBJ2-3 many TRBD2 TRBV7-8 TGTGCCAGCAGCTGGGGCGGGGGGGCCCCAGATACGCAGTATTTT CASSWGGGAPDTQYF
TRBJ2-3 many TRBD1 TRBV10-3 TGTGCCATCAGTGGCAGGGGGCCTTTAGATACGCAGTATTTT CAISGRGPLDTQYF
TRBJ2-2 few - TRBV9 TGTGCCAGCAGCGTATCGACCGGGGAGCTGTTTTTT CASSVSTGELFF
TRBJ1-5 many - TRBV7-2 TGTGCCAGCAGCTTCTCCCAGGGCCAGCCCCAGCATTTT CASSFSQGQPQHF
TRBJ2-7 few - TRBV9 TGTGCCAGCAGCAACCGGGACCTCCGATCCGAGCAGTACTTC CASSNRDLRSEQYF
TRBJ2-1 - - TRBV29-1 TGCAGCGAAGGGACTTCGGGGGCCTACAATGAGCAGTTCTTC CSEGTSGAYNEQFF
TRBJ2-5 few - TRBV24-1 TGTGCCACCAGGGGCAAACCGGAAGAGACCCAGTACTTC CATRGKPEETQYF
TRBJ2-7 many - TRBV29-1 TGCAGCGTTTTAGGGGCAGGGTTTTCCTACGAGCAGTACTTC CSVLGAGFSYEQYF
TRBJ2-3 many TRBD2 TRBV6-6 TGTGCCAGCAGTTATACCCCCAGCGGGGGGGGCACAGATACGCAGTATTTT CASSYTPSGGGTDTQYF
TRBJ2-5 many - TRBV4-1 TGCGCCAGCAGCCAAGAAATTACCGCGCTGCTGAACACCTCCTTC CASSQEITALLNTSF
TRBJ1-2 many - TRBV7-2 TGTGCCAGCAGCCGGCAAAGGGGCTACACCTTC CASSRQRGYTF
TRBJ1-1 many - TRBV7-2 TGTGCCAGCAGCTCCAGGGTCGATACTGAAGCTTTCTTT CASSSRVDTEAFF
TRBJ2-1 many - TRBV20-1 TGCAGTGGATCCCGAACCGTTGAGCAGTTCTTC CSGSRTVEQFF
TRBJ2-7 many TRBD1 TRBV5-6 TGTGCCAGCAGCTCGACCCAGGGGGCGTTCTACGAGCAGTACTTC CASSSTQGAFYEQYF
TRBJ2-7 many - TRBV5-1 TGCGCCAGCAGCTTGGAGGGCCAGGGTGTTCGCGAGCAGTACTTC CASSLEGQGVREQYF
TRBJ1-1 - - TRBV7-2 TGTGCCAGCAGCTTAGTAAGGGGGGATCGCGCCACTGAAGCTTTCTTT CASSLVRGDRATEAFF
TRBJ1-1 many TRBD1 TRBV20-1 TGCAGTGCCCCTCAGTGGACAGGGGGCTTCACTGAAGCTTTCTTT CSAPQWTGGFTEAFF
TRBJ2-7 many - TRBV20-1 TGCAGTGCTAGAGATCCCCGCTCCTACGAGCAGTACTTC CSARDPRSYEQYF
TRBJ1-4 many - TRBV2 TGTGCCAGCTGGACTCCCCAGTACACTAATGAAAAACTGTTTTTT CASWTPQYTNEKLFF
TRBJ2-7 many TRBD1 TRBV20-1 TGCAGTGCTAGGACAGGGTCGACCTACGAGCAGTACTTC CSARTGSTYEQYF